The T cell receptor beta chain described here comes from a study of cytomegalovirus exposure and HLA in healthy donors. Both 60 Vbeta primers and 13 Jbeta primers went into the PCR. Method: immunoSEQ multiplex PCR; TCRdb's copy keeps in-frame clones and lacks some. This sample carries around 84,000 clones, with roughly 5.1% going to the ten biggest clones. This TCR was sampled from a man in his thirties or forties in good health and CMV-seronegative. The sample was PBMCs.

CDR3 DNA sequence: TGTGCCAGCAGTTACGATACAGCCATGAACACTGAAGCTTTCTTT. This gives the protein CASSYDTAMNTEAFF. The V call is TRBV6-5, the J call TRBJ1-1; D not certain. The V end was cut by 2 bases, the J end by 0 bases, with 10 bases between. Germline V gene lookup returns CDR1 MNHEY and CDR2 SVGAGI. The CDR3 is 15 residues long.